This entry describes one T cell receptor beta chain. This record comes from a study of blood T cell repertoires in COVID-19. Across the whole study: Samples came from the United States, Italy and Spain, spanning acute and convalescent COVID-19. From T cells, B-cell-depleted T cells, or PBMCs came the material, which was cDNA or gDNA.

Original processing methods: It was from reference gene primer amplification that nucleated cell counts were estimated. Some clones are missing from TCRdb's copy, which holds only in-frame ones; the method was immunoSEQ multiplex PCR. Clone size and the V and J calls come from that table; the DNA yielded D and trimming. Of around 68,000 clones in the sample, roughly 90% were seen once. The CDR3 runs to 14 residues. The junction had 4 bases not matched to a gene; V was cut back by 1 base and J by 8 bases. The germline CDR1 and CDR2 sequences are MNHNS and SASEGT. The origin of this receptor is a woman aged 45-59 years with acute or convalescent COVID-19. The chain is built from TRBV6-1 and TRBJ1-2, with 10 bases matching TRBD1. The source material was peripheral blood. This chain's CDR3 is CASSEEGTGEGYTF. The CDR3 DNA reads as TGTGCCAGCAGTGAAGAGGGGACAGGGGAAGGCTACACCTTC.